This TCR beta chain derives from a study of T cell changes during pregnancy in multiple sclerosis. Germline V gene sequence: CDR1 SEHNR, CDR2 FQNEAQ (reference sequence). The CDR3 is made up of 15 amino acids. The V gene end was trimmed by 1 base and the J gene end by 5 bases; junction bases not matched to a gene: 4. Method: immunoSEQ multiplex PCR; TCRdb's copy keeps in-frame clones and lacks some. The table includes about 94,000 clones, over 90% detected once. The sequenced sample was peripheral blood, obtained in the third trimester of pregnancy. The V and J genes are TRBV7-9 and TRBJ2-2; TRBD1 agrees at 7 bases. The sequence was obtained from a female donor with multiple sclerosis, enrolled in a pregnancy study. CDR3 sequence reads: CASSLEGARTGELFF. For the CDR3, the DNA is TGTGCCAGCAGCTTAGAGGGGGCGCGAACCGGGGAGCTGTTTTTT.